Included here is one T cell receptor beta chain sequence, with context. The antigen is not known. The entry originates in a study of cytomegalovirus exposure and HLA in healthy donors. For the study at large: Early release data held 75 million to 90 million unique TCRs from HLA-typed donors.

The PCR employed 60 Vbeta primers together with 13 Jbeta primers. TCRdb's table, derived via immunoSEQ multiplex PCR, lists solely in-frame clones and lacks some. The sample holds about 150,000 clones, roughly 80% seen once. The V gene's germline CDR1 is ENHRY and CDR2 SYGVKD. The V and J ends lost 2 bases and 7 bases, in that order; junction bases with no gene match: 6. This CDR3 has 14 amino acids. Study-wide findings and caveats: For most TCR sequences rarity was the rule, although some public TCRs occurred in many donors. In a later analysis, compared with equally common non-associated chains, HLA-associated beta chains were more expanded.

Sample: PBMCs. The chain joins TRBV10-3 to TRBJ2-5, with 8 bases that match TRBD2. The TCR sequence derives from a male donor in good health and CMV-seronegative. CDR3 sequence (DNA): TGTGCCATCAGTGAGCCGGGGGGGGCAGGGACCCAGTACTTC. Protein: CAISEPGGAGTQYF.